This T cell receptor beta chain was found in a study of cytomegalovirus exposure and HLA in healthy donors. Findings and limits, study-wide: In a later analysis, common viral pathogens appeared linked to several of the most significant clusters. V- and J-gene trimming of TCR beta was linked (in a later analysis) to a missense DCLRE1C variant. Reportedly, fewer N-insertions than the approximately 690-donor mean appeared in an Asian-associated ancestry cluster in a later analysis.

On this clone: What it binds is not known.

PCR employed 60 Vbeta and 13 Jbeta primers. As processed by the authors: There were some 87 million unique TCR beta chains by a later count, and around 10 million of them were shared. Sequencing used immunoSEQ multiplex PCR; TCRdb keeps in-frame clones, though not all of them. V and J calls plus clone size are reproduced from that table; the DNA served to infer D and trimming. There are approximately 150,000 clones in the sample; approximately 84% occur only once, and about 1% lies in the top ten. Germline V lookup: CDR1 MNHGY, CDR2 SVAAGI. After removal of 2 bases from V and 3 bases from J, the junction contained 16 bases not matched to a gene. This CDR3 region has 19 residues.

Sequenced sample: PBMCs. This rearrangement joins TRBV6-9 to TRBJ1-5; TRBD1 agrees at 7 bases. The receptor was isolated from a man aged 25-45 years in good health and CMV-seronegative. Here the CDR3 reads CASSYDCHKGATSNQPQHF. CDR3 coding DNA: TGTGCCAGCAGTTATGACTGTCATAAGGGGGCCACTTCCAATCAGCCCCAGCATTTT.